These 20 T cell receptor beta chains share one sample of origin, sequenced in a study of human T cells and chemical hapten exposure (dated by TCRdb to the early 2020s). In the paper's terms, the time point label means: healthy volunteer bleed at 2 weeks. Total RNA was isolated from unfractionated whole blood collected in Tempus Blood RNA tubes. Receptor amplification or capture employed RACE. The run used a NextSeq 500. TCRdb trimmed the raw reads at Q25, called clones with MiXCR and kept productive beta chains. Rows are unified per CDR3 protein, each entry keeping the most common DNA and genes. The sample has 50,000 or so distinct CDR3 sequences on record, 4.4% of them singletons. The top ten constitute under 6.5% of the sample. Sequenced sample: whole blood. These TCRs come from a human donor in good health. Some clones in this sample may be carry-over from other donors' samples.

This clonotype occurred a few times. The rearrangement joins TRBV20-1 to TRBJ2-1; 7 bases agree with TRBD2. The ends lost 3 bases at V and 2 bases at J; junction bases unmatched: 10. This CDR3 has 16 residues. Per the germline V gene, CDR1 is DFQATT and CDR2 is SNEGSKA (reference sequence). CDR3 protein: CSASEIRTRAYNEQFF. CDR3 nucleotides: TGCAGTGCTAGCGAAATCCGGACTAGAGCCTACAATGAGCAGTTCTTC.

There are many counts of this clonotype. The CDR3 DNA reads TGCAGTGCTAGATTGGCTAGCGGGAGGGCAGATACGCAGTATTTT. It codes for CSARLASGRADTQYF. This sequence joins TRBV20-1 and TRBJ2-3; 12 bases map to TRBD2. The CDR3 extends over 15 amino acids. V lost 2 bases to trimming and J lost 4 bases; unmatched junction nucleotides: 4. The V gene's germline CDR1 is DFQATT and CDR2 SNEGSKA (reference sequence).

The V gene is TRBV29-1, the J gene TRBJ1-5; 9 bases are shared with TRBD1. Losses at the gene ends were 6 bases for V and 2 bases for J; bases not matched to a gene: 2. Per the germline V gene, CDR1 is SQVTM and CDR2 is ANQGSEA. The CDR3 length is 13 residues. This CDR3 reads CSVRQGGNQPQHF. CDR3 nucleotides: TGCAGCGTACGACAGGGGGGCAATCAGCCCCAGCATTTT.

The chain employs TRBV3-1 and TRBJ2-5; D uncertain. This CDR3 region has 15 residues. Germline V CDR1 and CDR2: LGHDT, YNNKEL (reference sequence). V dropped 4 bases and J dropped 1 base, with 13 bases sitting between them. CDR3 sequence: CASSPPLSLQETQYF. In nucleotides, the CDR3 is TGTGCCAGCAGCCCCCCCCTAAGCCTCCAAGAGACCCAGTACTTC.

This clonotype was counted at least ten times. The chain carries TRBV7-8 and TRBJ1-4; possibly TRBD1 for D (5 bases). From germline, CDR1 is SGHVS and CDR2 FQNEAQ. V was cut by 1 base and J by 4 bases, with 13 bases left in between. This CDR3 is built from 16 residues. The CDR3 DNA reads TGTGCCAGCAGCTTAGGTCAGGCGGGACTTAATGAAAAACTGTTTTTT. It encodes CASSLGQAGLNEKLFF. The full variable domain, rest sourced from reference TRBV7-8 and TRBJ1-4, is GAGVSQSPRYKVAKRGQDVALRCDPISGHVSLFWYQQALGQGPEFLTYFQNEAQLDKSGLPSDRFFAERPEGSVSTLKIQRTQQEDSAVYLCASSLGQAGLNEKLFFGSGTQLSVL.

In its sample, this clonotype was seen many times. The rearrangement links TRBV5-1 to TRBJ2-1, with D tentatively TRBD2 (5 bases). Trimming removed 3 bases from V and 0 bases from J, with 10 bases in between. The germline V gene encodes CDR1 SGHRS and CDR2 YFSETQ. The CDR3 has 15 residues. This CDR3 is CASSSRESSYNEQFF. The CDR3 bases are TGCGCCAGCAGCTCACGGGAAAGCTCCTACAATGAGCAGTTCTTC.

The table lists this clonotype with many counts. The chain uses TRBV3-1 and TRBJ1-2, with D perhaps TRBD1 (6 bases). The CDR3 has 13 amino acids. Germline V gene data show CDR1 as LGHDT and CDR2 as YNNKEL (reference sequence). The V end was cut by 3 bases, the J end by 4 bases, with 9 bases between. The CDR3 spells CASSQGAGYGYTF. As DNA, the CDR3 is TGTGCCAGCAGCCAGGGGGCTGGCTATGGCTACACCTTC.

The J gene is TRBJ2-3, the V gene TRBV5-1; D unclear. This CDR3 contains 15 residues. The V and J ends lost 0 bases and 2 bases respectively, with 10 bases between them. Germline lookup yields CDR1 SGHRS and CDR2 YFSETQ. CDR3 residues: CASSLASSLTDTQYF. CDR3 sequence (DNA): TGCGCCAGCAGCTTGGCGTCTTCGCTCACAGATACGCAGTATTTT. The full variable domain, completed using reference TRBV5-1 and TRBJ2-3, is KAGVTQTPRYLIKTRGQQVTLSCSPISGHRSVSWYQQTPGQGLQFLFEYFSETQRNKGNFPGRFSGRQFSNSRSEMNVSTLELGDSALYLCASSLASSLTDTQYFGPGTRLTVL.

The rearrangement joins TRBV28 to TRBJ2-1, with 7 nucleotides matching TRBD2. Trimming removed 5 bases from V and 7 bases from J; junction bases left unmatched: 17. This CDR3 has 17 residues. In germline, CDR1 is MDHEN, CDR2 SYDVKM. The CDR3 sequence is CASSGGLGRGRENEQFF. The CDR3 DNA reads TGTGCCAGCAGTGGGGGACTCGGGCGCGGGAGAGAGAATGAGCAGTTCTTC.

The rearrangement uses TRBV28 and TRBJ2-7; 11 bases match TRBD2. The V segment lost 7 bases and the J segment 3 bases; nucleotides outside the gene matches: 5. This CDR3 comprises 14 residues. Germline-derived CDR1 and CDR2 are MDHEN and SYDVKM. Here the CDR3 DNA reads TGTGCCAGCACAAAAGGGACTAGCGGCTACGAGCAGTACTTC. Its protein is CASTKGTSGYEQYF.

This clonotype was recorded many times. This chain connects TRBV4-1 to TRBJ2-7; the match to TRBD2 covers 11 bases. Per germline, CDR1 MGHRA and CDR2 YSYEKL. The CDR3 has 16 residues. J lost 0 bases, V lost 3 bases, and 4 bases had no gene match. CDR3 bases: TGCGCCAGCAGCCAGAGACTAGCGGGGTACTCCTACGAGCAGTACTTC. As protein: CASSQRLAGYSYEQYF.

This clonotype was counted at least ten times. The chain recombines TRBV20-1 with TRBJ2-7, with D possibly TRBD1 on 6 matching bases. The CDR3 has 15 amino acids. V was clipped by 6 bases and J by 5 bases, with 23 bases between them. Germline-derived CDR1 and CDR2 are DFQATT and SNEGSKA (reference sequence). The chain's CDR3 is CSAPVGDFRDNEQYF. In DNA form, the CDR3 reads TGCAGTGCCCCGGTCGGCGACTTTAGGGACAACGAGCAGTACTTC.

This clonotype occurred many times. The rearrangement joins TRBV10-3 to TRBJ2-6, with no clear D. V shed 6 bases and J shed 0 bases, with 9 bases lying between them. The CDR3 sequence is 15 residues long. CDR1 and CDR2 from the germline V gene are ENHRY and SYGVKD. The CDR3: CAISMDLSGANVLTF. CDR3 in DNA: TGTGCCATCAGCATGGACCTCTCTGGGGCCAACGTCCTGACTTTC.

This clonotype occurred many times. The chain employs TRBV19 and TRBJ2-7; 10 positions agree with TRBD1. This CDR3 contains 15 residues. CDR1 is LNHDA and CDR2 is SQIVND in the germline V gene (reference sequence). Trimming cost V 5 bases and J 2 bases; bases outside gene matches: 6. CDR3 region: CASSPPGQGPYEQYF. The CDR3 DNA follows: TGTGCCAGTAGTCCTCCGGGACAGGGGCCCTACGAGCAGTACTTC. The variable domain in full, with the rest retrieved from reference TRBV19 and TRBJ2-7, is DGGITQSPKYLFRKEGQNVTLSCEQNLNHDAMYWYRQDPGQGLRLIYYSQIVNDFQKGDIAEGYSVSREKKESFPLTVTSAQKNPTAFYLCASSPPGQGPYEQYFGPGTRLTVT.

J is TRBJ1-1 and V is TRBV14; 10 positions match TRBD1. V lost 8 bases, J lost 0 bases, and 3 bases stayed unmatched. CDR3 length equals 14 residues. The germline V gene has CDR1 SGHDN and CDR2 FVKESK. The DNA of the CDR3 is TGTGCCAGCCGGGACAGGGGAATGAACACTGAAGCTTTCTTT. Protein: CASRDRGMNTEAFF.

The chain joins TRBV28 to TRBJ2-7; D may be TRBD2 (6 bases). Germline CDR1 and CDR2: MDHEN and SYDVKM. Trimming cost V 6 bases and J 4 bases, with 13 bases left between them. The CDR3 covers 13 residues. CDR3 residues: CASSERRVYEQYF. As DNA, the CDR3 is TGTGCCAGCAGCGAGCGGAGGGTTTACGAGCAGTACTTC.

Ten or more counts support this clonotype. The rearrangement joins TRBV27 to TRBJ2-3; unclear D gene. Germline CDR1 reads MNHEY; CDR2 reads SMNVEV (reference sequence). This CDR3 is built from 11 residues. Trimming pared 6 bases from V and 5 bases from J, leaving 6 bases between. The DNA of the CDR3 is TGTGCCAGCAGCCGATTAGATACGCAGTATTTT. Translated: CASSRLDTQYF.

This clonotype was observed many times. Here the CDR3 DNA reads TGTGCCATCAGTGAGTTACTATTAACCGGGGGGGCCCATGAGCAGTTCTTC. It translates to CAISELLLTGGAHEQFF. This chain joins TRBV10-3 and TRBJ2-1, with TRBD2 matching over 8 bases. V was clipped by 1 base and J by 8 bases; unmatched bases: 13. The CDR3 extends over 17 amino acids. Per germline, CDR1 ENHRY and CDR2 SYGVKD.

This clonotype was detected ten times or more. The chain joins TRBV20-1 to TRBJ2-3, with D hard to call. There are 16 residues in the CDR3. Trimming left V 1 base short and J 2 bases short, with 16 bases between. Germline V CDR1 and CDR2: DFQATT, SNEGSKA (reference sequence). The CDR3 DNA sequence: TGCAGTGCTAGAGGAACCAGTGCCGGAGCCACAGATACGCAGTATTTT. The encoded protein is CSARGTSAGATDTQYF.

Ten or more counts support this clonotype. V and J are TRBV6-5 and TRBJ2-1; TRBD2 is a possible D gene (6 bases). This CDR3 spans 14 amino acids. V was shortened by 2 bases and J by 9 bases, with 14 bases between the two germline ends. In germline, CDR1 is MNHEY, CDR2 SVGAGI. The CDR3 coding sequence is TGTGCCAGCAGTTACCCCGGGACTCAGAGTGAGCAGTTCTTC. As protein: CASSYPGTQSEQFF.